These T cell receptor beta chains were read from a single sample in a study of Graves' ophthalmopathy and Graves' hyperthyroidism. TCRdb processed the multiplex PCR reads anew with MiXCR; each CDR3 protein has one entry. In the table there are about 410,000 distinct CDR3 sequences, approximately 20% of which are singletons. The specimen sequenced was peripheral blood. The receptors were gathered from a young woman with Graves' ophthalmopathy. CDR3s include the opening cysteine and the closing phenylalanine or tryptophan. A D gene is named only where the DNA matches it firmly. Only part of the rows carry a size: once, few, many, or a class if the clone is expanded.

v_call,j_call,d_call,clone_size,cdr3_aa,cdr3_nt
TRBV29-1,TRBJ2-7,TRBD1,many,CSVKRQGATYEQYF,TGCAGCGTAAAAAGACAGGGGGCGACCTACGAGCAGTACTTC
TRBV7-9,TRBJ1-3,NA,many,CASSLDRAGGNTIYF,TGTGCCAGCAGCTTAGACAGGGCCGGCGGAAACACCATATATTTT
TRBV30,TRBJ1-1,TRBD1,NA,CAWSVDRAFTEAFF,TGTGCCTGGAGTGTGGACAGGGCATTCACTGAAGCTTTCTTT
TRBV4-3,TRBJ1-1,NA,many,CASSQAIQNTEAFF,TGCGCCAGCAGCCAAGCGATCCAGAACACTGAAGCTTTCTTT
TRBV12-3/TRBV12-4,TRBJ1-1,NA,NA,CASNSRGDTEAFF,TGTGCCAGCAACTCCCGAGGGGACACTGAAGCTTTCTTT
TRBV29-1,TRBJ1-1,NA,many,CSVEITGLAFF,TGCAGCGTTGAAATAACAGGGCTGGCTTTCTTT
TRBV12-3/TRBV12-4,TRBJ1-2,NA,NA,CASSLWGQPHYGYTF,TGTGCCAGCAGTTTATGGGGCCAACCCCACTATGGCTACACCTTC
TRBV6-1,TRBJ2-7,NA,many,CASSEYGGQVGYEQYF,TGTGCCAGCAGTGAATACGGGGGCCAGGTGGGCTACGAGCAGTACTTC
TRBV7-2,TRBJ2-2,NA,NA,CASSTTESLPGELFF,TGTGCCAGCAGCACGACAGAGAGTCTACCCGGGGAGCTGTTTTTT
TRBV24-1,TRBJ1-5,NA,many,CATSEAGINQPQHF,TGTGCCACCAGTGAAGCTGGAATCAATCAGCCCCAGCATTTT
TRBV6-5,TRBJ2-2,NA,many,CASTHASIGNTGELFF,TGTGCCAGCACGCATGCGTCGATAGGGAACACCGGGGAGCTGTTTTTT
TRBV6-2/TRBV6-3,TRBJ2-7,NA,NA,CASSLYGTAATEQYF,TGTGCCAGCAGCTTATATGGGACCGCCGCGACCGAGCAGTACTTC
TRBV11-2,TRBJ1-5,TRBD1,many,CASSRTGDQPQHF,TGTGCCAGCAGCAGGACAGGTGATCAGCCCCAGCATTTT
TRBV3-1,TRBJ2-2,TRBD2,NA,CASSQGLAGAGDTGELFF,TGTGCCAGCAGCCAAGGGCTAGCGGGAGCAGGGGACACCGGGGAGCTGTTTTTT
TRBV27,TRBJ1-1,TRBD1,many,CASSLYGETGERRVAFF,TGTGCCAGCAGTTTATACGGGGAGACAGGGGAACGTAGAGTAGCTTTCTTT
TRBV13,TRBJ2-5,NA,many,CASSIPPGAGETQYF,TGTGCCAGCAGCATACCTCCGGGGGCGGGGGAGACCCAGTACTTC
TRBV6-5,TRBJ1-1,NA,few,CASSRSVTEAFF,TGTGCCAGCAGCCGCTCAGTTACTGAAGCTTTCTTT
TRBV7-8,TRBJ2-2,NA,many,CASSLQRGLTGELFF,TGTGCCAGCAGCTTACAACGGGGGCTGACCGGGGAGCTGTTTTTT
TRBV6-5,TRBJ2-5,TRBD2,NA,CASSYTSTSGKYF,TGTGCCAGCAGTTACACCTCAACTAGCGGGAAGTACTTC
TRBV29-1,TRBJ2-5,NA,many,CSVDTGRGFQETQYF,TGCAGCGTTGATACCGGCAGGGGCTTCCAAGAGACCCAGTACTTC
TRBV6-5,TRBJ2-3,NA,many,CASRGALKDTQYF,TGTGCCAGCAGGGGGGCTCTCAAGGATACGCAGTATTTT
TRBV29-1,TRBJ2-7,NA,many,CSVEVFIGGSSYEQYF,TGCAGCGTTGAGGTGTTTATAGGGGGTAGTTCCTACGAGCAGTACTTC
TRBV6-2/TRBV6-3,TRBJ1-5,NA,many,CASSYGGGYNQPQHF,TGTGCCAGCAGTTACGGGGGAGGGTACAATCAGCCCCAGCATTTT
TRBV30,TRBJ1-1,NA,many,CAWGRIGTEAFF,TGTGCCTGGGGGCGCATTGGCACTGAAGCTTTCTTT
TRBV20-1,TRBJ2-7,TRBD2,many,CSALGTSGSYEQYF,TGCAGTGCTTTGGGGACTAGCGGGAGCTACGAGCAGTACTTC
TRBV6-5,TRBJ1-1,NA,many,CASSHPGDTRGTEAFF,TGTGCCAGCAGTCATCCTGGGGACACCCGGGGCACTGAAGCTTTCTTT